This T cell receptor (beta chain) was profiled in a study of blood T cell repertoires in COVID-19. The wider study: COVID-19 samples collected from the United States, Italy and Spain covered acute and convalescent phases.

TCRdb's copy holds only in-frame clones and misses some; the assay was immunoSEQ multiplex PCR. The repertoire holds over 110,000 clones, with approximately 82% as singletons. This receptor was obtained from a man aged 55 to 70 with active or convalescent COVID-19. Sequenced sample: peripheral blood.

CDR3 nucleotide sequence: TGTGCCAGCAGCCCACAGGGTGAATCACCCCTCCACTTT. It codes for CASSPQGESPLHF. The chain employs TRBV11-2 and TRBJ1-6; tentatively, D is TRBD1 (6 bases). CDR1 is SGHAT and CDR2 is FQNNGV in the germline V gene. Trimming took off 5 bases at V and 10 bases at J, with 12 bases between the two ends. CDR3 length: 13 residues.